The table lists the clone carrying this T cell receptor beta chain with many counts. Its matching antigen is unknown. The sample comes from a study of T cell clonality in common variable immunodeficiency. Study observations and caveats: Compared with controls, CVID subjects had fewer shared TCRbeta clones. Compared with healthy controls, CVID subjects showed increased TCRbeta clonality, mostly in about a third.

Sequencing input was equivalent genomic DNA from CVID and controls. Using immunoSEQ multiplex PCR, the repertoire was profiled, and TCRdb retains in-frame clones only, with some absent. This sample comprises about 31,000 clones, none seen once only. The sequenced sample consisted of peripheral blood mononuclear cells. This TCR was sampled from a person between 18 and 75 years old in good health.

The sequenced part of the CDR3 DNA is TGTGCCAGCATCACTGACAGGGGTCTAGGAGATACG. It yields the protein CASITDRGLGDT. The full CDR3 protein is CASITDRGLGDTQYF. This chain links TRBV5-6 with TRBJ2-3, with TRBD1 matching over 8 bases. The CDR3 end lies 3 residues beyond the end of the read and is filled in from the germline J gene. Germline lookup yields CDR1 SGHDT and CDR2 YYEEEE. With 6 bases clipped from V and 5 bases from J, the junction kept 11 bases outside the gene matches. This CDR3 has 15 amino acids.